Listed here are 23 T cell receptor beta chains from one sample, sequenced in a study of radiotherapy plus CTLA-4 blockade in lung cancer. Assay: immunoSEQ multiplex PCR; the TCRdb copy retains only in-frame clones and omits some. Counted here are tens of thousands of clones, less than 75% occurring once; the ten biggest clones make up approximately 4.5%. The material was peripheral blood, obtained from a patient treated with radiotherapy plus ipilimumab. These receptors all come from a human donor with non-small cell lung cancer whose response to radiotherapy plus ipilimumab could not be evaluated.

The genes are TRBV2 and TRBJ1-1; 8 nucleotides agree with TRBD1. The CDR3 consists of 14 residues. V trimming: 7 bases; J trimming: 7 bases; junction bases outside the gene matches: 11. Germline CDR1 SNHLY, CDR2 FYNNEI. CDR3 in DNA: TGTGCCAGCACCTACCATACAGGGGGGGGTGAAGCTTTCTTT. This translates into CASTYHTGGGEAFF.

The chain combines TRBV5-1 with TRBJ2-2; 7 bases match TRBD1. Unmatched junction bases numbered 3, after V lost 3 bases and J lost 1 base. This CDR3 is 15 amino acids long. CDR1 SGHRS and CDR2 YFSETQ come from the germline V gene. The CDR3 sequence is CASSSGQLNTGELFF. In DNA form, the CDR3 reads TGCGCCAGCAGCTCGGGACAGCTGAACACCGGGGAGCTGTTTTTT.

V usage is TRBV7-9 and J usage is TRBJ2-3; 10 bases agree with TRBD2. Trimming cost V 5 bases and J 6 bases; bases outside gene matches: 5. The CDR3 extends over 14 amino acids. Germline CDR1 and CDR2: SEHNR and FQNEAQ (reference sequence). The CDR3 is CASSVTSGVDTQYF. DNA of the CDR3: TGTGCCAGCAGCGTAACTAGCGGGGTTGATACGCAGTATTTT.

A few counts support this clone. In DNA form, the CDR3 reads TGCGCCAGCAGCTTCGGGGAGCGGGAGTTCGATGAGCAGTTCTTC. This sequence encodes CASSFGEREFDEQFF. The V call is TRBV5-1, the J call TRBJ2-1; 8 nucleotides agree with TRBD2. CDR3 length: 15 amino acids. The V segment lost 2 bases and the J segment 8 bases; nucleotides outside the gene matches: 9. Germline CDR1 and CDR2: SGHRS and YFSETQ. The complete variable domain, with remaining parts taken from reference TRBV5-1 and TRBJ2-1, reads KAGVTQTPRYLIKTRGQQVTLSCSPISGHRSVSWYQQTPGQGLQFLFEYFSETQRNKGNFPGRFSGRQFSNSRSEMNVSTLELGDSALYLCASSFGEREFDEQFFGPGTRLTVL.

This chain links TRBV7-2 with TRBJ1-1; D is undetermined. The CDR3 runs to 11 residues. CDR1 is SGHTA, CDR2 FQGNSA, per germline. The V end lost 1 base, the J end lost 7 bases, and 4 bases lay between the germline ends. The CDR3 DNA is TGTGCCAGCAGCTTAGGTAATGAAGCTTTCTTT. Protein product: CASSLGNEAFF.

This clone has more than one count but fewer than ten. V is TRBV19 and J is TRBJ1-5; 9 bases agree with TRBD1. Trimming removed 3 bases from V and 6 bases from J; junction bases left unmatched: 12. This CDR3 has 17 amino acids. The germline CDR1 and CDR2 sequences are LNHDA and SQIVND (reference sequence). The CDR3 region is CASSMGQGGGSGQPQHF. The CDR3 nucleotides read TGTGCCAGTAGTATGGGACAGGGTGGGGGCAGTGGTCAGCCCCAGCATTTT.

The CDR3 nucleotides are TGTGCCAGCAGTGACAGACTAGTGGGGCATCTGCAGTTCTTC. Residues: CASSDRLVGHLQFF. This chain uses TRBV25-1 with TRBJ2-1, with a possible D match to TRBD2 (6 bases). The V gene lost 3 bases and the J gene lost 12 bases, with 18 bases spanning the gap. The germline CDR1 and CDR2 sequences are MGHDK and SYGVNS. This CDR3 is 14 amino acids long.

Here the CDR3 reads CSVEDGWSGRPQETQYF. DNA for the CDR3: TGCAGCGTTGAAGATGGGTGGAGCGGGAGGCCTCAAGAGACCCAGTACTTC. This chain connects TRBV29-1 to TRBJ2-5, with TRBD2 matching over 9 bases. Germline V gene sequence: CDR1 SQVTM, CDR2 ANQGSEA. V lost 0 bases, J lost 2 bases, and 10 bases stayed unmatched. This CDR3 has 17 amino acids.

The chain carries TRBV28 and TRBJ2-3; no definite D call. There are 12 residues in the CDR3. V was cut by 5 bases and J by 5 bases, with 8 bases left in between. The germline V gene has CDR1 MDHEN and CDR2 SYDVKM. The chain's CDR3 is CASSEAGDTQYF. DNA of the CDR3: TGTGCCAGCAGTGAGGCTGGAGATACGCAGTATTTT.

This sequence joins TRBV9 and TRBJ2-5; 8 bases map to TRBD2. CDR1 SGDLS and CDR2 YYNGEE come from the germline V gene. This CDR3 spans 16 amino acids. The V and J ends lost 3 bases and 5 bases, in that order; junction bases with no gene match: 12. The CDR3 DNA follows: TGTGCCAGCAGCGGATCGAGCGGGAGACGCGGGGAGACCCAGTACTTC. Translation gives CASSGSSGRRGETQYF. Full variable domain (outside the CDR3, taken from reference TRBV9 and TRBJ2-5): DSGVTQTPKHLITATGQRVTLRCSPRSGDLSVYWYQQSLDQGLQFLIQYYNGEERAKGNILERFSAQQFPDLHSELNLSSLELGDSALYFCASSGSSGRRGETQYFGPGTRLLVL.

The genes are TRBV6-5 and TRBJ1-2; 9 nucleotides line up with TRBD1. This CDR3 spans 13 amino acids. Per the germline V gene, CDR1 is MNHEY and CDR2 is SVGAGI. Trimming cost V 6 bases and J 7 bases; bases outside gene matches: 6. Written as DNA, the CDR3 is TGTGCCAGCAGACGGACAGGGGAAGGTGGCTACACCTTC. It codes for CASRRTGEGGYTF.

The chain couples TRBV29-1 to TRBJ1-3; possible D gene TRBD1, 5 bases. The CDR3 runs 13 residues. The V gene's germline CDR1 is SQVTM and CDR2 ANQGSEA. V lost 4 bases and J 1 base, leaving 8 bases between the germline ends. CDR3 loop: CSVGGTSGNTIYF. In DNA form, the CDR3 reads TGCAGCGTTGGAGGGACTTCTGGAAACACCATATATTTT.

The chain has TRBV18 and TRBJ2-1; 10 bases align to TRBD1. This CDR3 comprises 15 residues. Germline loops: CDR1 KGHSH, CDR2 LQKENI. V gave up 0 bases and J gave up 15 bases; unmatched junction bases: 11. The DNA of the CDR3 is TGTGCCAGCTCACCACCCGGGGGCCCCGACAGGGGGCTGTTCTTC. It specifies CASSPPGGPDRGLFF.

A few counts support this clone. V usage is TRBV9 and J usage is TRBJ2-1; 12 bases align to TRBD2. V trimming: 0 bases; J trimming: 0 bases; junction bases outside the gene matches: 7. The germline V gene encodes CDR1 SGDLS and CDR2 YYNGEE. This CDR3 has 19 residues. The CDR3, as DNA: TGTGCCAGCAGCGTAGGACTAGCGGGAGACATACGCTCCTACAATGAGCAGTTCTTC. It specifies CASSVGLAGDIRSYNEQFF. Drawing the rest from reference TRBV9 and TRBJ2-1, the complete variable domain is DSGVTQTPKHLITATGQRVTLRCSPRSGDLSVYWYQQSLDQGLQFLIQYYNGEERAKGNILERFSAQQFPDLHSELNLSSLELGDSALYFCASSVGLAGDIRSYNEQFFGPGTRLTVL.

V and J are TRBV7-6 and TRBJ2-5; 7 bases fit TRBD2. CDR1 is SGHVS, CDR2 FNYEAQ, per germline. Trimming removed 2 bases from V and 2 bases from J; junction bases left unmatched: 2. This CDR3 comprises 14 residues. As DNA, the CDR3 is TGTGCCAGCAGCTTAACGGGGGGACAAGAGACCCAGTACTTC. As protein: CASSLTGGQETQYF.

The chain combines TRBV11-2 with TRBJ1-3; D perhaps matches TRBD1 (6 bases). Germline CDR1 reads SGHAT; CDR2 reads FQNNGV. There are 16 residues in the CDR3. V was shortened by 0 bases and J by 2 bases, with 11 bases between the two germline ends. The CDR3 loop reads CASSLERTEPGNTIYF. The CDR3 DNA follows: TGTGCCAGCAGCTTAGAGCGGACAGAACCTGGAAACACCATATATTTT.

The CDR3 reads CASSEGQVWETQYF. DNA for the CDR3: TGTGCCAGCAGCGAGGGACAGGTGTGGGAGACCCAGTACTTC. The V and J genes are TRBV14 and TRBJ2-5; 8 positions agree with TRBD1. The CDR3 spans 14 residues. The ends lost 5 bases at V and 5 bases at J; junction bases unmatched: 7. In germline, CDR1 is SGHDN, CDR2 FVKESK.

This chain joins TRBV7-2 and TRBJ1-1; TRBD1 might be the D (5 bases). This CDR3 contains 15 residues. V lost 2 bases and J lost 7, with 17 bases in between. The germline CDR1 and CDR2 sequences are SGHTA and FQGNSA. Written as DNA, the CDR3 is TGTGCCAGCAGCTTACCCATGGCGGGGGGATTTGAAGCTTTCTTT. Translation: CASSLPMAGGFEAFF.

V usage is TRBV29-1 and J usage is TRBJ1-1; 7 positions agree with TRBD1. V lost 7 bases and J lost 1; bases outside the gene matches: 6. From germline, CDR1 is SQVTM and CDR2 ANQGSEA. The CDR3 consists of 13 residues. The CDR3 is CSALGDRNTEAFF. The CDR3 region has the DNA TGCAGCGCCTTGGGGGACAGGAACACTGAAGCTTTCTTT.

This clone was seen more than once but under ten times. The chain has TRBV6-1 and TRBJ2-7, with D possibly being TRBD1 (6 bases). Trimming shortened V by 4 bases and J by 2 bases, and 6 bases separated the two germline ends. CDR3 length: 12 residues. Germline V gene lookup returns CDR1 MNHNS and CDR2 SASEGT. As DNA, the CDR3 is TGTGCCAGCAGTGGACAGGCCTACGAGCAGTACTTC. Its translation: CASSGQAYEQYF.

The J gene is TRBJ2-7, the V gene TRBV6-5; possible D gene TRBD1, 6 bases. This CDR3 region has 15 residues. The germline V gene encodes CDR1 MNHEY and CDR2 SVGAGI. V was cut by 2 bases and J by 0 bases, with 11 bases left in between. The CDR3 bases are TGTGCCAGCAGTTACGGGCAGGGGCGCTCCTACGAGCAGTACTTC. Its translation: CASSYGQGRSYEQYF.

This clone was seen a few times. The chain joins TRBV4-3 to TRBJ2-7; D is ambiguous. CDR1 LGHNA and CDR2 YSLEER come from the germline V gene. The CDR3 length is 15 residues. V was pared by 11 bases and J by 4 bases, with 24 bases between. The CDR3 is CAFFFKQKAAYEQYF. CDR3 coding DNA: TGCGCCTTTTTTTTCAAGCAGAAGGCGGCATACGAGCAGTACTTC.

The genes are TRBV10-1 and TRBJ2-5, with 8 nucleotides matching TRBD2. V lost 0 bases, J lost 5 bases, and 5 bases stayed unmatched. There are 15 residues in the CDR3. Germline V gene sequence: CDR1 WNHNN, CDR2 SYGVQD (reference sequence). CDR3 residues: CASSESRAGAETQYF. DNA for the CDR3: TGCGCCAGCAGTGAGTCCAGAGCGGGAGCTGAGACCCAGTACTTC.